Reported below is one T cell receptor (beta chain). Its antigen remains unknown. cDNA reverse transcribed from extracted RNA served as the sequencing template. Using immunoSEQ multiplex PCR, the repertoire was profiled, and TCRdb retains in-frame clones only, with some absent. This table has about 120,000 clones, 49% appearing once. This sample is drawn from a study of CD8+ T cells in alopecia areata. Regarding the study as a whole: Sequences from scalp samples also cover resident alphabeta T cells of normal skin.

Germline lookup yields CDR1 GTSNPN and CDR2 SVGIG (reference sequence). The ends lost 1 base at V and 2 bases at J; junction bases unmatched: 1. This CDR3 comprises 13 residues. The TCR comes from a human donor with alopecia areata. The sequencing here drew on CD8+ T cells sorted from blood, taken at week 0. The J gene is TRBJ2-7, the V gene TRBV30; 8 bases fit TRBD1. In DNA form, the CDR3 reads TGTGCCTGGAGTGCGGGACAGGCCTACGAGCAGTACTTC. It specifies CAWSAGQAYEQYF.